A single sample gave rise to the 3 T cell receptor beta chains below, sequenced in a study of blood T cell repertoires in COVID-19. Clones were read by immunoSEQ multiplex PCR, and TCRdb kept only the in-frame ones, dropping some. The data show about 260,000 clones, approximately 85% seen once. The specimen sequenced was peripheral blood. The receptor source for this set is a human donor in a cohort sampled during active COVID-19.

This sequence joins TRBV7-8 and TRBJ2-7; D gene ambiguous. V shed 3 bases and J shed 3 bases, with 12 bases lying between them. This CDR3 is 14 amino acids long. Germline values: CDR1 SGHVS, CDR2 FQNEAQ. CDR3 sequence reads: CASSFGGLHYEQYF. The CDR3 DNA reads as TGTGCCAGCAGCTTTGGTGGGCTGCACTACGAGCAGTACTTC.

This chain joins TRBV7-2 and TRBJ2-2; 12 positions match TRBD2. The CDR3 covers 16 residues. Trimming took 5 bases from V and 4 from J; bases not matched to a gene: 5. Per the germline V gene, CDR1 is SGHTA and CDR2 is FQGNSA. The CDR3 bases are TGTGCCAGCAGCCCTAGCGGGGGGGCCGTCACCGGGGAGCTGTTTTTT. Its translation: CASSPSGGAVTGELFF.

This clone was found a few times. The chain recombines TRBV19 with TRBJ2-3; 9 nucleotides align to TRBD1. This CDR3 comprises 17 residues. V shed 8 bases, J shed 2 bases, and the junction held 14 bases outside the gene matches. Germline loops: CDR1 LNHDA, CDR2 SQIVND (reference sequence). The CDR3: CASADRGGPRHTDTQYF. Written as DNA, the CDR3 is TGTGCCAGTGCGGACAGGGGCGGCCCCCGCCACACAGATACGCAGTATTTT.